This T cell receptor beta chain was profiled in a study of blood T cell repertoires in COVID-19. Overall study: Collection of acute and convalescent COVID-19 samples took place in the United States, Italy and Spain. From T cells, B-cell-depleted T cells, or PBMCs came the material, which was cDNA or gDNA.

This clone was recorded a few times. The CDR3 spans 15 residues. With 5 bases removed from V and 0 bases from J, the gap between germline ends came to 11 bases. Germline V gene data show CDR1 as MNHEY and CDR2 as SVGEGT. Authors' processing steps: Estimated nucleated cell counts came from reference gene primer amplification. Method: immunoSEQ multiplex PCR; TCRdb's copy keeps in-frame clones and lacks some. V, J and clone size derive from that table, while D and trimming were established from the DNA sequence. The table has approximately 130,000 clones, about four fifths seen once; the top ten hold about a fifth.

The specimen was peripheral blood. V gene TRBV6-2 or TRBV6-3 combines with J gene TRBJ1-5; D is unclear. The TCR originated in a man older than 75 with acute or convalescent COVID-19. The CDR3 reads CASSAISYSNQPQHF. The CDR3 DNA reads TGTGCCAGCAGTGCCATAAGCTATAGCAATCAGCCCCAGCATTTT.